This TCR beta chain was observed in a study of blood T cell repertoires in COVID-19. This CDR3 is 15 amino acids long. The trim removed 3 bases at V and 4 bases at J, leaving 8 bases unmatched. CDR1 and CDR2 from the germline V gene are LNHDA and SQIVND (reference sequence). Authors' processing steps: Amplification with reference gene primers provided the estimates of nucleated cell counts. Libraries were prepared by immunoSEQ multiplex PCR; TCRdb keeps only in-frame clonotypes and omits some of them. The DNA was the basis for D and trimming; V, J and clone size are from that table. The data contain approximately 230,000 clones, 70% to 90% of them singletons.

Sequencing was done on a sample of peripheral blood. The sequence was collected from a man older than 75 with acute or convalescent COVID-19. The J gene is TRBJ1-1, the V gene TRBV19, with TRBD1 identical over 7 bases. The DNA of the CDR3 is TGTGCCAGTAGTATTTTTCCCGGGACAGCCACTGAAGCTTTCTTT. Translation gives CASSIFPGTATEAFF. Supplemented by reference TRBV19 and TRBJ1-1, the full variable domain reads DGGITQSPKYLFRKEGQNVTLSCEQNLNHDAMYWYRQDPGQGLRLIYYSQIVNDFQKGDIAEGYSVSREKKESFPLTVTSAQKNPTAFYLCASSIFPGTATEAFFGQGTRLTVV.